Below are 13 T cell receptor beta chains sequenced from a single sample in a study of blood T cell repertoires in COVID-19. Some clones are missing from TCRdb's copy, which holds only in-frame ones; the method was immunoSEQ multiplex PCR. Of approximately 200,000 clones in the sample, roughly 90% are singletons; the top ten hold about a tenth. The sequencing input was PBMCs or T cells enriched from blood (not recorded which). The origin of the receptors is a man aged 18 to 35 with acute COVID-19.

The chain joins TRBV19 to TRBJ2-7; 7 bases fit TRBD2. The V and J ends lost 5 bases and 3 bases, in that order; junction bases with no gene match: 7. There are 14 residues in the CDR3. Per the germline V gene, CDR1 is LNHDA and CDR2 is SQIVND (reference sequence). The CDR3 protein is CASSPSASGYEQYF. In nucleotides, the CDR3 is TGTGCCAGTAGTCCCAGTGCTAGCGGCTACGAGCAGTACTTC.

The chain has TRBV28 and TRBJ2-7; 8 positions agree with TRBD2. CDR1 and CDR2 from the germline V gene are MDHEN and SYDVKM. V lost 7 bases, J lost 3 bases, and 8 bases stayed unmatched. The CDR3 has 14 residues. The CDR3 coding sequence is TGTGCCAGCACCCCAGAGGGGACTAGCTACGAGCAGTACTTC. Translated: CASTPEGTSYEQYF. Drawing the rest from reference TRBV28 and TRBJ2-7, the complete variable domain is DVKVTQSSRYLVKRTGEKVFLECVQDMDHENMFWYRQDPGLGLRLIYFSYDVKMKEKGDIPEGYSVSREKKERFSLILESASTNQTSMYLCASTPEGTSYEQYFGPGTRLTVT.

The V gene is TRBV10-2, the J gene TRBJ2-1; 10 bases match TRBD2. The CDR3 has 18 amino acids. V dropped 7 bases and J dropped 0; count of bases not matched to a gene: 12. Germline CDR1 WSHSY, CDR2 SAAADI. For the CDR3, the DNA is TGCGCCAGCACAAACCTAGCGGGGGATACCTACTCCTACAATGAGCAGTTCTTC. This translates into CASTNLAGDTYSYNEQFF.

This chain connects TRBV24-1 to TRBJ1-5, with a tentative D call TRBD1 (6 bases). The CDR3 has 16 residues. The germline V gene encodes CDR1 KGHDR and CDR2 SFDVKD. V shed 3 bases and J shed 1 base, with 12 bases lying between them. The CDR3 DNA reads TGTGCCACCAGTGATCCGCGAGGGGGAAGCAATCAGCCCCAGCATTTT. Protein product: CATSDPRGGSNQPQHF.

V gene TRBV2 combines with J gene TRBJ2-1, with TRBD2 as a possible D gene (5 bases). The ends were cut back, 8 bases at V and 8 bases at J, with 19 bases in the middle. The CDR3 totals 14 residues. Germline CDR1 reads SNHLY; CDR2 reads FYNNEI. CDR3 DNA sequence: TGTGCCAGCCCGGGAATAGCGACAAAGGATGAGCAGTTCTTC. Translating gives CASPGIATKDEQFF.

CDR3 coding DNA: TGTGCCAGCAGTAGCTCCTACGAGCAGTACTTC. Translation gives CASSSSYEQYF. The chain is built from TRBV3-1 (or the pseudogene TRBV3-2) and TRBJ2-7; D unclear. The CDR3 runs 11 residues. V lost 6 bases and J 0 bases, leaving 3 bases between the germline ends. Germline values: CDR1 LGHDT, CDR2 YNNKEL (reference sequence).

This clone has more than one count but fewer than ten. The genes are TRBV29-1 and TRBJ2-1, with D uncertain. The length of the CDR3 is 10 residues. CDR1 is SQVTM and CDR2 is ANQGSEA in the germline V gene. Trimming left V 7 bases short and J 5 bases short, with 6 bases between. CDR3 DNA: TGCAGCGCGGCGGACAATGAGCAGTTCTTC. It codes for CSAADNEQFF.

This clone was detected only once. The rearrangement joins TRBV5-1 to TRBJ2-1, with 8 bases fitting TRBD2. Trimming cost V 4 bases and J 1 base; bases outside gene matches: 10. Germline V gene sequence: CDR1 SGHRS, CDR2 YFSETQ. This CDR3 region has 17 residues. CDR3 nucleotides: TGCGCCAGCAGCGAGAAAAGCGGGAGTATTTCCTACAATGAGCAGTTCTTC. This translates into CASSEKSGSISYNEQFF.

This clone has only one observation. The chain recombines TRBV7-9 with TRBJ1-5; 7 bases are shared with TRBD1. The germline gives CDR1 SEHNR, CDR2 FQNEAQ (reference sequence). The CDR3 has 13 amino acids. V gave up 5 bases and J gave up 4 bases; unmatched junction bases: 2. The CDR3 loop is CASSVGQNQPQHF. The CDR3 coding sequence is TGTGCCAGCAGCGTGGGACAGAATCAGCCCCAGCATTTT.

This chain connects TRBV6-5 to TRBJ2-1; tentatively, D is TRBD2 (5 bases). Trimming took 6 bases from V and 4 from J, leaving 13 bases between them. This CDR3 comprises 14 residues. The V gene's germline CDR1 is MNHEY and CDR2 SVGAGI. In DNA, the CDR3 is TGTGCCAGCAGCCAAGAACTAGGGTACAATGAGCAGTTCTTC. It is translated as CASSQELGYNEQFF.

The chain joins TRBV5-1 to TRBJ2-1; 7 bases map to TRBD2. Trimming at V came to 7 bases and at J to 9 bases, leaving 10 bases not matched to a gene. Germline values: CDR1 SGHRS, CDR2 YFSETQ. The CDR3 has 13 amino acids. In nucleotides, the CDR3 is TGCGCCAGCGCGAGGAGCGGGGAGTTTGAGCAGTTCTTC. This codes for CASARSGEFEQFF.

This clone was detected only a few times. The chain recombines TRBV12-3 or TRBV12-4 with TRBJ2-7; D might be TRBD1 (6 bases). The CDR3 is 11 amino acids. V was trimmed by 3 bases and J by 7 bases, leaving 7 bases between them. CDR3 bases: TGTGCCAGCAGTTTCCAGGGGGAGCAGTACTTC. Protein product: CASSFQGEQYF.

The rearrangement joins TRBV4-1 to TRBJ2-2; D not certain. The germline V and J ends were trimmed by 3 bases and 5 bases, with 7 bases remaining between them. Germline V CDR1 and CDR2: MGHRA, YSYEKL. The CDR3 extends over 13 amino acids. CDR3 region: CASSQLGTGELFF. The DNA for the CDR3 is TGCGCCAGCAGCCAGCTAGGAACCGGGGAGCTGTTTTTT.